The 18 T cell receptor beta chains below were found in one sample sequenced in a study of blood T cell repertoires in COVID-19. This table comes from immunoSEQ multiplex PCR, and its TCRdb copy is limited to in-frame clones, with some not included. The table lists some 120,000 clones, approximately 80% of them singletons. The sequenced sample was peripheral blood. All receptors derive from a human donor in a cohort sampled during active COVID-19.

The chain has TRBV6-5 and TRBJ2-1; 7 bases align to TRBD1. V was clipped by 8 bases and J by 9 bases; unmatched bases: 7. This CDR3 is 12 amino acids long. Per germline, CDR1 MNHEY and CDR2 SVGAGI. The CDR3 spells CASRTGAGEQFF. In DNA form, the CDR3 reads TGTGCCAGCCGAACAGGGGCAGGTGAGCAGTTCTTC.

V and J are TRBV6-6 and TRBJ1-6; D perhaps matches TRBD1 (5 bases). Germline V gene data show CDR1 as MNHNY and CDR2 as SVGAGI (reference sequence). This CDR3 is built from 13 residues. V was pared by 7 bases and J by 8 bases, with 12 bases between. In DNA, the CDR3 is TGTGCCAGCACGGGGCGGGAGTATTCACCCCTCCACTTT. This codes for CASTGREYSPLHF.

This clone showed up just a few times. J is TRBJ2-3 and V is TRBV28, with a weak D call TRBD1 (6 bases). This CDR3 has 15 residues. Trimming cost V 3 bases and J 7 bases, with 17 bases left between them. CDR1 is MDHEN and CDR2 is SYDVKM in the germline V gene. Written as DNA, the CDR3 is TGTGCCAGCAGTTTCTCCCGGACAGCTCCAAATACGCAGTATTTT. Encoded protein: CASSFSRTAPNTQYF. The full variable domain, its missing parts supplied by reference TRBV28 and TRBJ2-3, is DVKVTQSSRYLVKRTGEKVFLECVQDMDHENMFWYRQDPGLGLRLIYFSYDVKMKEKGDIPEGYSVSREKKERFSLILESASTNQTSMYLCASSFSRTAPNTQYFGPGTRLTVL.

In DNA form, the CDR3 reads TGCGCCAGCAGTGAGGGAGGCGGGGGTCCCTACGAGCAGTACTTC. Translating gives CASSEGGGGPYEQYF. The rearrangement joins TRBV10-2 to TRBJ2-7; TRBD2 agrees at 7 bases. CDR3 length: 15 amino acids. Germline V gene sequence: CDR1 WSHSY, CDR2 SAAADI. Trimming cost V 2 bases and J 2 bases; bases outside gene matches: 6.

This clone was picked up a small number of times. This chain links TRBV27 with TRBJ2-1, with TRBD2 matching 11 bases. The CDR3 length is 15 residues. V lost 6 bases and J lost 8; bases outside the gene matches: 9. Germline values: CDR1 MNHEY, CDR2 SMNVEV (reference sequence). CDR3 bases: TGTGCCAGCAGATATAATAGCGGGAGGGCGTATGAGCAGTTCTTC. Translating gives CASRYNSGRAYEQFF.

This clone occurred once. The gene calls are TRBV19 and TRBJ1-3; D ambiguous. The CDR3 is 13 amino acids. V lost 7 bases, J lost 0 bases, and 7 bases lay in between. Germline V gene data show CDR1 as LNHDA and CDR2 as SQIVND (reference sequence). CDR3 nucleotide sequence: TGTGCCAGTAACCACGGCTCTGGAAACACCATATATTTT. Protein sequence: CASNHGSGNTIYF.

V and J are TRBV28 and TRBJ2-5, with 9 bases fitting TRBD1. CDR1 is MDHEN, CDR2 SYDVKM, per germline. Unmatched junction bases numbered 3, after V lost 6 bases and J lost 1 base. The CDR3 covers 14 residues. The CDR3 is CASRPQGAQETQYF. For the CDR3, the DNA is TGTGCCAGCAGACCACAGGGGGCCCAAGAGACCCAGTACTTC.

The genes are TRBV19 and TRBJ2-1; TRBD2 agrees at 14 bases. CDR1 is LNHDA, CDR2 SQIVND, per germline (reference sequence). Trimming removed 5 bases from V and 8 bases from J; junction bases left unmatched: 5. This CDR3 has 15 amino acids. CDR3 coding DNA: TGTGCCAGTAGTCTAAGACTAGCGGGAGGGCATGAGCAGTTCTTC. This codes for CASSLRLAGGHEQFF.

Concerning this clone: An end of the junction does not agree with germline; a read error may underlie this. The chain recombines TRBV5-5 with TRBJ2-7, with 7 bases lining up with TRBD1. The CDR3 totals 14 residues. CDR1 is SGHKS, CDR2 YYEKEE, per germline (reference sequence). CDR3 loop: CASSSGTAGNREVF. The DNA of the CDR3 is TGTGCCAGCAGTTCCGGGACAGCCGGAAACCGAGAGGTATTC.

This chain connects TRBV6-4 to TRBJ2-2; perhaps TRBD1 as D (5 bases). This CDR3 comprises 14 residues. V gave up 4 bases and J gave up 7 bases, with 13 bases separating them. Looked up from germline, CDR1 is MRHNA and CDR2 is SNTAGT. The CDR3 DNA sequence: TGTGCCAGCAGTGTTTCAGGGTTGGACGGGGAGCTGTTTTTT. Translation: CASSVSGLDGELFF.

The gene calls are TRBV27 and TRBJ2-7; tentatively, D is TRBD1 (7 bases). Germline CDR1 reads MNHEY; CDR2 reads SMNVEV (reference sequence). Trimming pared 6 bases from V and 1 base from J, leaving 10 bases between. The CDR3 runs to 13 residues. CDR3 DNA sequence: TGTGCCAGCAGGCGGGACAGTTCCTACGAGCAGTACTTC. This gives the protein CASRRDSSYEQYF.

The V and J genes are TRBV4-2 and TRBJ2-7; D is uncertain. V was shortened by 0 bases and J by 3 bases, with 6 bases between the two germline ends. The CDR3 runs to 13 residues. Germline CDR1 reads LGHNA; CDR2 reads YNFKEQ. In nucleotides, the CDR3 is TGTGCCAGCAGCCAAGAGGTCAGCTACGAGCAGTACTTC. Translating gives CASSQEVSYEQYF.

V and J are TRBV28 and TRBJ1-2; 8 nucleotides align to TRBD1. After removal of 3 bases from V and 10 bases from J, the junction contained 16 bases not matched to a gene. This CDR3 is 16 amino acids long. Germline V gives CDR1 MDHEN, CDR2 SYDVKM. The CDR3 loop is CASSLNLGRQGADYTF. CDR3 bases: TGTGCCAGCAGTTTGAACCTGGGGAGGCAGGGGGCGGACTACACCTTC.

The rearrangement uses TRBV27 and TRBJ2-2, with unresolved D. Germline values: CDR1 MNHEY, CDR2 SMNVEV (reference sequence). Trimming cost V 6 bases and J 7 bases, with 12 bases left between them. The CDR3 consists of 13 residues. The CDR3 sequence is CASSLVIYGELFF. DNA of the CDR3: TGTGCCAGCAGCCTAGTTATATACGGGGAGCTGTTTTTT.

The rearrangement joins TRBV2 to TRBJ2-7; 11 bases match TRBD2. J lost 3 bases, V lost 6 bases, and 7 bases had no gene match. CDR3 length: 15 amino acids. Germline V lookup: CDR1 SNHLY, CDR2 FYNNEI. The chain's CDR3 is CASRATSGSRYEQYF. CDR3 coding DNA: TGTGCCAGCAGAGCCACTAGCGGGAGTCGCTACGAGCAGTACTTC.

This clone was recorded once. The rearrangement joins TRBV10-3 to TRBJ1-5; tentative D call: TRBD1 (5 bases). CDR1 is ENHRY, CDR2 SYGVKD, per germline. This CDR3 has 15 amino acids. Trimming took off 3 bases at V and 4 bases at J, with 13 bases between the two ends. CDR3 DNA sequence: TGTGCCATCAGTGACCCAGGGAAAAATAATCAGCCCCAGCATTTT. This translates into CAISDPGKNNQPQHF.

This clone was observed a few times. The genes are TRBV4-2 and TRBJ1-5; 10 bases align to TRBD1. Unmatched junction bases numbered 9, after V lost 4 bases and J lost 9 bases. The CDR3 extends over 15 amino acids. Germline V lookup: CDR1 LGHNA, CDR2 YNFKEQ. The CDR3: CASSPGTGDSGPQHF. Here the CDR3 DNA reads TGTGCCAGCAGCCCGGGGACAGGGGATAGTGGGCCCCAGCATTTT.

The chain recombines TRBV7-2 with TRBJ2-5; 7 bases are shared with TRBD1. From germline, CDR1 is SGHTA and CDR2 FQGNSA. V was pared by 5 bases and J by 5 bases, with 14 bases of the junction left unmatched. The CDR3 runs to 16 residues. The CDR3 DNA reads TGTGCCAGCAGCCCCTGGACAGGAAGGTATTGGGAGACCCAGTACTTC. Translated: CASSPWTGRYWETQYF.